This TCR beta chain was sequenced in a study of blood T cells in healthy people across ages. Germline assignment: CDR1 SGHTA and CDR2 FQGNSA. This CDR3 is 14 amino acids long. PCR was performed a second time for roughly 7 to 11 cycles using a sample-barcoded 5' primer and a J-beta primer mix. TCRdb redid the calling of the 5' RACE reads with MiXCR, one entry per CDR3 protein. The data hold almost 550,000 distinct CDR3 sequences, with under 30% observed a single time. This sample was shared with a second study, whose subject was T cells of mothers and their children. As reported in that work: The authors found no persistent microchimeric T cell clones.

What was sequenced was blood. The receptor's source is a boy between 10 and 17 years old in good health. J is TRBJ2-5 and V is TRBV7-2; TRBD1 agrees at 8 bases. The end of the DNA fits TRBJ2-7 better, so the J call may be wrong. The CDR3 coding sequence is TGTGCCAGCAGCTTCTCAGGGGGCATGTACGAGCAGTACTTC. It encodes CASSFSGGMYEQYF.